This TCR beta chain derives from a study of OX40 agonist ivuxolimab in advanced cancers. The overall study: Cancers in dose escalation were hepatocellular, melanoma, renal cell and head and neck.

V dropped 4 bases and J dropped 3; count of bases not matched to a gene: 7. CDR3 length: 16 amino acids. Germline CDR1 SEHNR, CDR2 FQNEAQ (reference sequence). Only in-frame clones appear in the TCRdb table, and some are missing; sequencing was by immunoSEQ multiplex PCR. The sample contains tens of thousands of clones, approximately 86% of which appear only once. The input for sequencing was CD4+ or CD8+ T cells sorted from blood, taken in a trial of the OX40 agonist ivuxolimab. The chain recombines TRBV7-9 with TRBJ2-5, with 11 bases lining up with TRBD2. The receptor was isolated from an adult with an advanced solid tumor such as melanoma, head and neck, liver or kidney cancer. The CDR3 region has the DNA TGTGCCAGCAGCTCCCAACCGGGACTAGCGGAAGAGACCCAGTACTTC. Its translation: CASSSQPGLAEETQYF.